This passage covers 28 T cell receptor beta chains from one sample sequenced in a study of control samples from healthy donors and cancer patients (dated by TCRdb to between 2020 and 2021). The receptor library was made with the immunoSEQ multiplex PCR assay. Here the immuneACCESS table is served through TCRdb, limited to in-frame sequences with V and J called. Missing clones are a known gap in these copies; in checked studies unresolved V genes cover under half, and the rest lacks a known reason. For this sample there are fewer than 90,000 clones; around 90% appear just once. In total, the top ten clones hold 1.5% to 2% of the sample. The material sequenced was PBMCs. All receptors come from a woman aged 55-75 years with head and neck cancer.

A single count supports this clone. This CDR3 reads CASSDAAGNTEAFF. The CDR3, as DNA: TGTGCCAGCAGTGACGCGGCGGGGAACACTGAAGCTTTCTTT. V and J are TRBV2 and TRBJ1-1; D ambiguous. Trimming took 3 bases from V and 1 from J, leaving 9 bases between them. The CDR3 is 14 amino acids. CDR1 and CDR2 from the germline V gene are SNHLY and FYNNEI.

This chain uses TRBV11-2 with TRBJ2-1; 7 bases are shared with TRBD1. This CDR3 has 16 residues. The J segment lost 8 bases and the V segment lost 1 base, leaving 11 bases of the junction unmatched. Germline-derived CDR1 and CDR2 are SGHAT and FQNNGV. The CDR3 protein is CASSLGVAGGNYEQFF. The CDR3 coding sequence is TGTGCCAGCAGCTTAGGTGTGGCAGGGGGTAACTATGAGCAGTTCTTC.

The chain is built from TRBV18 and TRBJ2-7; 9 nucleotides agree with TRBD2. The CDR3 consists of 16 residues. CDR1 and CDR2 (germline): KGHSH, LQKENI. With V trimmed by 0 bases and J by 2 bases, 5 bases remained unmatched. In DNA form, the CDR3 reads TGTGCCAGCTCACCACCGTCCCTAGCGGGGACCTACGAGCAGTACTTC. Translation: CASSPPSLAGTYEQYF.

This chain links TRBV4-3 with TRBJ2-1; no clear D gene. Germline V gives CDR1 LGHNA, CDR2 YSLEER. The V end was cut by 0 bases, the J end by 3 bases, with 9 bases between. This CDR3 is built from 15 residues. In nucleotides, the CDR3 is TGCGCCAGCAGCCAAGAGAGACTGGTCTACAATGAGCAGTTCTTC. Its protein is CASSQERLVYNEQFF.

This clone appeared a few times. This CDR3 is also generated by other DNA sequences in the sample. This chain links TRBV7-9 with TRBJ2-2; 10 nucleotides agree with TRBD2. V lost 5 bases and J lost 2; bases outside the gene matches: 2. The length of the CDR3 is 15 residues. Germline CDR1 is SEHNR and CDR2 is FQNEAQ (reference sequence). CDR3 coding DNA: TGTGCCAGCAGCCGGACTAGCGGAAACACCGGGGAGCTGTTTTTT. It yields the protein CASSRTSGNTGELFF.

V usage is TRBV15 and J usage is TRBJ2-1, with D tentatively TRBD1 or TRBD2 (5 bases each). CDR1 and CDR2 (germline): LNHNV, YYDKDF (reference sequence). The V and J ends lost 0 bases and 4 bases respectively, with 16 bases between them. The CDR3 contains 17 residues. The CDR3, as DNA: TGTGCCACCAGCAGAGAACTCCTCGGGGCTTCATACAATGAGCAGTTCTTC. Its translation is CATSRELLGASYNEQFF. Full variable domain (missing parts from reference TRBV15 and TRBJ2-1): DAMVIQNPRYQVTQFGKPVTLSCSQTLNHNVMYWYQQKSSQAPKLLFHYYDKDFNNEADTPDNFQSRRPNTSFCFLDIRSPGLGDTAMYLCATSRELLGASYNEQFFGPGTRLTVL.

The CDR3, as DNA: TGCGCCAGCAGGACAGGGGACTTTTTGAACACTGAAGCTTTCTTT. Translated: CASRTGDFLNTEAFF. This chain links TRBV5-1 with TRBJ1-1; 8 bases agree with TRBD1. The CDR3 extends over 15 amino acids. V gave up 5 bases and J gave up 0 bases; unmatched junction bases: 6. The germline CDR1 and CDR2 sequences are SGHRS and YFSETQ. The full variable domain, in which reference TRBV5-1 and TRBJ1-1 provide the parts outside the CDR3, is KAGVTQTPRYLIKTRGQQVTLSCSPISGHRSVSWYQQTPGQGLQFLFEYFSETQRNKGNFPGRFSGRQFSNSRSEMNVSTLELGDSALYLCASRTGDFLNTEAFFGQGTRLTVV.

This chain connects TRBV11-3 to TRBJ2-1, with 9 bases that match TRBD2. Germline CDR1 is SGHNT and CDR2 is YENEEA. The CDR3 has 14 residues. Unmatched junction bases numbered 6, after V lost 6 bases and J lost 6 bases. The CDR3 nucleotides read TGTGCCAGCAGTCCCGGGACTAGCAGCAATGAGCAGTTCTTC. It translates to CASSPGTSSNEQFF.

V usage is TRBV2 and J usage is TRBJ1-5, with a possible D match to TRBD1 (5 bases). This CDR3 is 14 amino acids long. The germline CDR1 and CDR2 sequences are SNHLY and FYNNEI. The V end lost 7 bases, the J end lost 4 bases, and 14 bases lay between the germline ends. The CDR3 sequence: CASNRRDANQPQHF. The CDR3 coding sequence is TGTGCCAGCAATCGCAGGGATGCGAATCAGCCCCAGCATTTT.

The chain couples TRBV18 to TRBJ1-2; TRBD1 matches 9 bases. Germline V gene data show CDR1 as KGHSH and CDR2 as LQKENI. The CDR3 covers 14 residues. V lost 5 bases, J lost 8 bases, and 9 bases stayed unmatched. This CDR3 reads CASSGSGQGGGYTF. The DNA of the CDR3 is TGTGCCAGCTCAGGATCGGGACAGGGTGGAGGCTACACCTTC. The full variable domain, its missing parts supplied by reference TRBV18 and TRBJ1-2, is NAGVMQNPRHLVRRRGQEARLRCSPMKGHSHVYWYRQLPEEGLKFMVYLQKENIIDESGMPKERFSAEFPKEGPSILRIQQVVRGDSAAYFCASSGSGQGGGYTFGSGTRLTVV.

The count of this clone is one. The DNA of the CDR3 is TGTGCCAGCACGGTTGCAGGGGGCACTGAAGCTTTCTTT. It codes for CASTVAGGTEAFF. The V and J genes are TRBV14 and TRBJ1-1; 7 positions agree with TRBD1. The germline CDR1 and CDR2 sequences are SGHDN and FVKESK. The CDR3 is 13 residues long. V gave up 7 bases and J gave up 4 bases; unmatched junction bases: 6.

The rearrangement joins TRBV5-4 to TRBJ2-3; 15 nucleotides line up with TRBD2. CDR3 length equals 16 residues. J was trimmed by 6 bases and V by 3 bases; bases with no gene match: 5. From germline, CDR1 is SGHNT and CDR2 YYREEE (reference sequence). CDR3 loop: CASSSGLAGGSDTQYF. In DNA, the CDR3 is TGTGCCAGCAGCTCGGGACTAGCGGGAGGAAGTGATACGCAGTATTTT.

The chain joins TRBV6-5 to TRBJ2-7; perhaps D is TRBD1 or TRBD2 (5 bases each). CDR1 and CDR2 from the germline V gene are MNHEY and SVGAGI. The CDR3 consists of 16 residues. V was clipped by 0 bases and J by 3 bases, with 15 bases between them. The CDR3 coding sequence is TGTGCCAGCAGTTACTCCGGGGCTAGCTTGGACTACGAGCAGTACTTC. Translated, it gives CASSYSGASLDYEQYF.

This sequence joins TRBV15 and TRBJ2-7; TRBD1 is a possible D gene (6 bases). CDR3 size: 16 residues. Germline-derived CDR1 and CDR2 are LNHNV and YYDKDF (reference sequence). The V gene lost 1 base and the J gene lost 4 bases, with 17 bases spanning the gap. The CDR3 bases are TGTGCCACCAGCAGAGGACAGGCAGGCCTGGGGTACGAGCAGTACTTC. As protein: CATSRGQAGLGYEQYF.

This chain connects TRBV19 to TRBJ1-2; TRBD1 agrees at 7 bases. The CDR3 totals 16 residues. V dropped 7 bases and J dropped 4; count of bases not matched to a gene: 15. Germline V gene data show CDR1 as LNHDA and CDR2 as SQIVND (reference sequence). This CDR3 reads CASTRQTGPGAYGYTF. The CDR3 DNA follows: TGTGCCAGTACCCGCCAGACAGGGCCTGGTGCCTATGGCTACACCTTC.

The gene calls are TRBV5-1 and TRBJ2-7; D is unresolved. The CDR3 length is 14 residues. Germline CDR1 and CDR2: SGHRS and YFSETQ. The V end was cut by 3 bases, the J end by 4 bases, with 14 bases between. Here the CDR3 reads CASSWPPWPYEQYF. The CDR3 coding sequence is TGCGCCAGCAGCTGGCCGCCATGGCCTTACGAGCAGTACTTC.

The chain joins TRBV6-5 to TRBJ1-1; D possibly corresponds to TRBD1 (6 bases). The CDR3 runs 12 residues. The V gene lost 7 bases and the J gene lost 1 base, with 7 bases spanning the gap. CDR1 and CDR2 (germline): MNHEY, SVGAGI. The CDR3 region has the DNA TGTGCCAGCACGGGACAGAACACTGAAGCTTTCTTT. As protein: CASTGQNTEAFF.

The chain has TRBV5-1 and TRBJ2-1; 9 positions match TRBD2. This CDR3 is 15 amino acids long. V lost 7 bases, J lost 0 bases, and 5 bases stayed unmatched. Germline CDR1 reads SGHRS; CDR2 reads YFSETQ. The CDR3 sequence is CASAEAGGSYNEQFF. The DNA for the CDR3 is TGCGCCAGCGCAGAAGCGGGGGGCTCCTACAATGAGCAGTTCTTC.

This clone was recorded only once. The J gene is TRBJ2-7, the V gene TRBV7-2; possible D gene TRBD1, 6 bases. The CDR3 is 15 residues long. Per the germline V gene, CDR1 is SGHTA and CDR2 is FQGNSA. The V and J ends lost 6 bases and 1 base respectively, with 16 bases between them. DNA for the CDR3: TGTGCCAGCAGTCTGGGGGCGTCACTTTCCTACGAGCAGTACTTC. Protein sequence: CASSLGASLSYEQYF.

The chain has TRBV4-1 and TRBJ1-1; D uncertain. V was pared by 0 bases and J by 0 bases, with 8 bases between. The CDR3 runs to 15 residues. Germline V gene lookup returns CDR1 MGHRA and CDR2 YSYEKL. This CDR3 is CASSQEFTMNTEAFF. CDR3 coding DNA: TGCGCCAGCAGCCAAGAATTCACCATGAACACTGAAGCTTTCTTT.

In this sample, this clone turned up once. This chain uses TRBV3-1 (or the pseudogene TRBV3-2) with TRBJ2-6, with a tentative D call TRBD2 (5 bases). Trimming shortened V by 2 bases and J by 3 bases, and 11 bases separated the two germline ends. Germline CDR1 reads LGHDT; CDR2 reads YNNKEL (reference sequence). The CDR3 contains 16 residues. The CDR3 region has the DNA TGTGCCAGCAGCCAACAGACGGGAAGTGGGGCCAACGTCCTGACTTTC. Protein sequence: CASSQQTGSGANVLTF.

This clone was seen a few times. The gene calls are TRBV23-1 and TRBJ2-7; TRBD2 aligns across 14 bases. TRBV23-1 is designated an ORF whose function remains uncertain. Trimming took 5 bases from V and 3 from J; bases not matched to a gene: 6. This CDR3 comprises 16 residues. CDR3 DNA: TGCGCCAGCAGTTGGGGACTAGCGGGAGAGAACTACGAGCAGTACTTC. The encoded protein is CASSWGLAGENYEQYF.

The chain has TRBV29-1 and TRBJ2-2; 9 bases map to TRBD1. With V trimmed by 1 base and J by 4 bases, 4 bases remained unmatched. Germline assignment: CDR1 SQVTM and CDR2 ANQGSEA. The CDR3 totals 15 residues. The CDR3: CSVEGLDRGTGELFF. CDR3 sequence (DNA): TGCAGCGTTGAAGGCTTGGACAGGGGCACCGGGGAGCTGTTTTTT.

For this clone: The sample contains more than one DNA sequence encoding this CDR3. The J gene is TRBJ2-5, the V gene TRBV13, with D perhaps matching TRBD1 (6 bases). V lost 3 bases to trimming and J lost 2 bases, with 7 bases between them. This CDR3 is built from 13 residues. Germline lookup yields CDR1 PRHDT and CDR2 FYEKMQ (reference sequence). The CDR3 DNA sequence: TGTGCCAGCAGCTTGGACAGACAAGAGACCCAGTACTTC. This gives the protein CASSLDRQETQYF.

The chain recombines TRBV19 with TRBJ2-7; 9 bases match TRBD2. The CDR3 runs to 15 residues. Germline trimming cut 4 bases from V and 6 bases from J; bases unmatched to any gene: 10. Per germline, CDR1 LNHDA and CDR2 SQIVND (reference sequence). CDR3 region: CASSNPSGMSFEQYF. The CDR3 DNA reads TGTGCCAGTAGTAACCCTAGCGGGATGAGTTTCGAGCAGTACTTC.

The V call is TRBV21-1, the J call TRBJ2-3; TRBD1, the D gene given by the table, was not confirmed from the DNA. TRBV21-1 is recorded as a pseudogene. The CDR3 is made up of 16 amino acids. This CDR3 reads CASSPKRCRGTDTQYF. CDR3 bases: TGTGCCAGCAGTCCCAAGAGGTGCAGGGGTACAGATACGCAGTATTTT.

The chain recombines TRBV27 with TRBJ2-3, with D possibly matching TRBD2 (6 bases). V gave up 7 bases and J gave up 4 bases, with 15 bases separating them. The CDR3 has 14 residues. Germline loops: CDR1 MNHEY, CDR2 SMNVEV (reference sequence). CDR3 bases: TGTGCCAGCACCTTTTCCGGGAGCGCAGATACGCAGTATTTT. Protein product: CASTFSGSADTQYF.

The chain is built from TRBV19 and TRBJ1-4; D not resolved. CDR1 and CDR2 (germline): LNHDA, SQIVND (reference sequence). This CDR3 spans 12 amino acids. Trimming removed 3 bases from V and 8 bases from J, with 7 bases in between. CDR3 DNA sequence: TGTGCCAGTAGTATCGGAAGGGAAAAACTGTTTTTT. Its translation is CASSIGREKLFF.